The present entry profiles one TCR beta chain with its context. The data were taken from a study of blood T cell dynamics during melanoma immunotherapy. Study-level information: First-line therapy was either pembrolizumab or nivolumab with ipilimumab for metastatic melanoma.

Libraries were prepared by immunoSEQ multiplex PCR; TCRdb keeps only in-frame clonotypes and omits some of them. The sample has about 6,000 clones; 80% are singletons. Time point described: week 3, after first cycle of checkpoint inhibitor. The CDR3 is 16 amino acids. Germline lookup yields CDR1 SGHTA and CDR2 FQGTGA. V shed 2 bases and J 1 base; nucleotides not matched to a gene: 5. Specimen: blood, collected from a patient treated with checkpoint blockade. The sequence came from a human donor with melanoma. The chain has TRBV7-3 and TRBJ2-3, with TRBD2 matching over 8 bases. CDR3 amino acids: CASSLLAGAGTDTQYF. The CDR3 coding sequence is TGTGCCAGCAGCTTACTAGCGGGCGCCGGCACAGATACGCAGTATTTT.